The 9 T cell receptor beta chains below were found in one sample sequenced in a study of regulatory T cells in long-lasting Graves disease. Researchers made TCR beta libraries by using iRepertoire HTBI primers and running Arm-PCR on CDR3 regions. TCRdb processed the multiplex PCR reads anew with MiXCR; each CDR3 protein has one entry. The sample holds more than 450,000 distinct CDR3 sequences; 12% are singletons and the top ten take roughly 8.9%. Time point meaning: newly diagnosed GD, antithyroid drugs for less than 3 months. With RNA extracted from PBMCs as input, the TCR library was made. This same sample was also taken into another study, of T cells in Graves' hyperthyroidism and ophthalmopathy.

This sample comprised peripheral blood mononuclear cells (PBMCs), obtained at new diagnosis, from a patient treated with antithyroid drugs. The receptors shown here come from a young woman with Graves disease.

The J gene is TRBJ2-7, the V gene TRBV27; 8 positions match TRBD1. The J segment lost 3 bases and the V segment lost 4 bases, leaving 8 bases of the junction unmatched. The CDR3 has 15 residues. Germline CDR1 MNHEY, CDR2 SMNVEV (reference sequence). CDR3 protein: CASSSGQGENYEQYF. The CDR3 nucleotides are TGTGCCAGCAGTTCTGGACAGGGCGAAAACTACGAGCAGTACTTC.

This clonotype turned up a few times. The CDR3, as DNA: TGTGCCAGTGCGAGGACGCCGAGCTCTGGAAACACCATATATTTT. It translates to CASARTPSSGNTIYF. V and J are TRBV18 and TRBJ1-3; unclear D gene. The V gene lost 9 bases and the J gene lost 0 bases, with 15 bases spanning the gap. CDR1 and CDR2 (germline): KGHSH, LQKENI. This CDR3 comprises 15 residues.

Points on this clonotype: This likely came from a read error, as a far larger clone is one base away. The chain carries TRBV28 and TRBJ2-1; TRBD2 matches 9 bases. The CDR3 consists of 15 residues. Germline loops: CDR1 MDHEN, CDR2 SYDVKM. V was clipped by 5 bases and J by 10 bases; unmatched bases: 12. The CDR3 is CASSILSGSSSEQFF. The DNA of the CDR3 is TGTGCCAGCAGTATCCTTAGCGGGAGTAGCTCCGAGCAGTTCTTC.

Only a few counts were recorded for this clonotype. The chain joins TRBV20-1 to TRBJ1-1; D call uncertain. The germline V and J ends were trimmed by 4 bases and 2 bases, with 14 bases remaining between them. Germline CDR1 DFQATT, CDR2 SNEGSKA (reference sequence). The CDR3 length is 14 residues. This CDR3 is CSAKEGVLNTEAFF. The DNA of the CDR3 is TGCAGTGCTAAAGAGGGAGTTCTTAACACTGAAGCTTTCTTT.

There are many counts of this clonotype. This chain uses TRBV18 with TRBJ2-7; D not resolved. Germline V gene data show CDR1 as KGHSH and CDR2 as LQKENI. The CDR3 contains 16 residues. Trimming took off 2 bases at V and 2 bases at J, with 16 bases between the two ends. CDR3 bases: TGTGCCAGCTCACCAAACTATTACAGTGCTCCCTACGAGCAGTACTTC. Encoded protein: CASSPNYYSAPYEQYF.

CDR3 sequence: CASNSGGPSYEQYF. The CDR3 DNA is TGTGCCAGCAATAGCGGGGGGCCCTCCTACGAGCAGTACTTC. V usage is TRBV9 and J usage is TRBJ2-7; 10 positions agree with TRBD2. CDR1 is SGDLS and CDR2 is YYNGEE in the germline V gene. Unmatched junction bases numbered 3, after V lost 6 bases and J lost 0 bases. The CDR3 has 14 amino acids.

The chain joins TRBV7-6 to TRBJ2-1, with TRBD2 identical over 12 bases. The CDR3 has 15 residues. After removal of 4 bases from V and 6 bases from J, the junction contained 4 bases not matched to a gene. Germline-derived CDR1 and CDR2 are SGHVS and FNYEAQ. The CDR3 DNA reads TGTGCCAGCAGCTACCGACTAGCGGGAGTCAATGAGCAGTTCTTC. It yields the protein CASSYRLAGVNEQFF.

This chain joins TRBV10-1 and TRBJ2-5, with 9 bases that match TRBD1. V gave up 1 base and J gave up 5 bases; unmatched junction bases: 5. The CDR3 is 15 amino acids. Germline V gene sequence: CDR1 WNHNN, CDR2 SYGVQD (reference sequence). The CDR3 loop is CASSELTGGRETQYF. The CDR3 nucleotides are TGCGCCAGCAGTGAGTTGACAGGGGGACGGGAGACCCAGTACTTC.

This clonotype was recorded at least ten times. This rearrangement joins TRBV11-2 to TRBJ2-7, with D hard to call. V shed 0 bases and J shed 1 base, with 7 bases lying between them. Germline-derived CDR1 and CDR2 are SGHAT and FQNNGV. This CDR3 has 14 amino acids. The CDR3 here is CASSLDSASYEQYF. The CDR3 coding sequence is TGTGCCAGCAGCTTAGATTCGGCGTCCTACGAGCAGTACTTC.